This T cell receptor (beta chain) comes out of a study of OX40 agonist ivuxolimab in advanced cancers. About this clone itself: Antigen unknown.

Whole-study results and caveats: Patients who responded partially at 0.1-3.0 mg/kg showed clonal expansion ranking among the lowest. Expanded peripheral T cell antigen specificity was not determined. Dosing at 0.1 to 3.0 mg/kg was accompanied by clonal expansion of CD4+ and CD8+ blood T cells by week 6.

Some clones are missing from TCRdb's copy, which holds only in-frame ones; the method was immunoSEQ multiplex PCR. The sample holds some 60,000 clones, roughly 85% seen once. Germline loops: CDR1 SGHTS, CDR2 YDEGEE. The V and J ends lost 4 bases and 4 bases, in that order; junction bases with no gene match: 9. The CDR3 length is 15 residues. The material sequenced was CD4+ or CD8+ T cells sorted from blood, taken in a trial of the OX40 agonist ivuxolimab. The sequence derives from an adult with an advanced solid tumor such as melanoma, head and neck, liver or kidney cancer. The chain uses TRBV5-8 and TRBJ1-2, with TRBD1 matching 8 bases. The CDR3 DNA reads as TGTGCCAGCAGCCGTGGTGGGCAGGGGGCCTATGGCTACACCTTC. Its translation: CASSRGGQGAYGYTF. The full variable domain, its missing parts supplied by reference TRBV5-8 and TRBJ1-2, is EAGVTQSPTHLIKTRGQQATLRCSPISGHTSVYWYQQALGLGLQFLLWYDEGEERNRGNFPPRFSGRQFPNYSSELNVNALELEDSALYLCASSRGGQGAYGYTFGSGTRLTVV.